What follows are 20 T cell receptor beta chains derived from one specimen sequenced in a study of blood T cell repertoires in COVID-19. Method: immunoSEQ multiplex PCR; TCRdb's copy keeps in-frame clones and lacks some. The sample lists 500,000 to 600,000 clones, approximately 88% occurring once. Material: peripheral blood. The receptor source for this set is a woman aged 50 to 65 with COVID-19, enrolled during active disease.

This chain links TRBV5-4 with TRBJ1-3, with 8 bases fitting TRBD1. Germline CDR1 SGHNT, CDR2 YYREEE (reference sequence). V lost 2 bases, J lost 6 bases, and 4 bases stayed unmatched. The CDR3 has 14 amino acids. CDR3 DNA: TGTGCCAGCAGCTTTGGGCAGGGGGCAAACACCATATATTTT. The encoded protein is CASSFGQGANTIYF.

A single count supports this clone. CDR3 nucleotides: TGTGCCAGCAGTTACGGGACACCCTCTAATGAAAAACTGTTTTTT. It encodes CASSYGTPSNEKLFF. The chain couples TRBV6-6 to TRBJ1-4, with D perhaps TRBD1 (6 bases). The germline V and J ends were trimmed by 2 bases and 3 bases, with 10 bases remaining between them. Germline V gives CDR1 MNHNY, CDR2 SVGAGI (reference sequence). There are 15 residues in the CDR3.

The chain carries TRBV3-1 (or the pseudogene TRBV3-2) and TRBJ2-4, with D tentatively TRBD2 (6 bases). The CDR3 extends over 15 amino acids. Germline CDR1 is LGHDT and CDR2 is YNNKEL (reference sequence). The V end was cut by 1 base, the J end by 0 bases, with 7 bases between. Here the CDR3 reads CASSQGGVAKNIQYF. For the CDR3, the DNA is TGTGCCAGCAGCCAAGGCGGGGTAGCCAAAAACATTCAGTACTTC.

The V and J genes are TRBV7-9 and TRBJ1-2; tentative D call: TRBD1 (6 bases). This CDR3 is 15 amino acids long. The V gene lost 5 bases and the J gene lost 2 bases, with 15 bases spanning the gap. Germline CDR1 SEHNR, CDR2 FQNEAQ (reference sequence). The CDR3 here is CASSPPGGANYGYTF. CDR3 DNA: TGTGCCAGCAGCCCCCCCGGGGGGGCCAACTATGGCTACACCTTC.

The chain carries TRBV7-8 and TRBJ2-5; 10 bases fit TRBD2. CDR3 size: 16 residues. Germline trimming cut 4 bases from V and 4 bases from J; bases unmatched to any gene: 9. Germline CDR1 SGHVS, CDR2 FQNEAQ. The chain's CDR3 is CASSSHSGGGRETQYF. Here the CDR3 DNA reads TGTGCCAGCAGCTCGCACAGCGGGGGGGGCCGAGAGACCCAGTACTTC.

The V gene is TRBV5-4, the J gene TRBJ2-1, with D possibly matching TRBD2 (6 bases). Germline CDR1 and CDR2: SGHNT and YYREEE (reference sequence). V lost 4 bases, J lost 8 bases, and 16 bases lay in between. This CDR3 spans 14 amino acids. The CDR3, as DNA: TGTGCCAGCAGCCCGGGGACTGGGAGGCATGAGCAGTTCTTC. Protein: CASSPGTGRHEQFF. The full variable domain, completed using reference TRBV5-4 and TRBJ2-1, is ETGVTQSPTHLIKTRGQQVTLRCSSQSGHNTVSWYQQALGQGPQFIFQYYREEENGRGNFPPRFSGLQFPNYSSELNVNALELDDSALYLCASSPGTGRHEQFFGPGTRLTVL.

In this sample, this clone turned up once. Written as DNA, the CDR3 is TGTGCCAGCACGGGAACGTCGTCTGAAGCTTTCTTT. This gives the protein CASTGTSSEAFF. The rearrangement joins TRBV6-6 to TRBJ1-1, with D unclear. The germline CDR1 and CDR2 sequences are MNHNY and SVGAGI (reference sequence). The CDR3 covers 12 residues. The germline V and J ends were trimmed by 7 bases and 6 bases, with 12 bases remaining between them.

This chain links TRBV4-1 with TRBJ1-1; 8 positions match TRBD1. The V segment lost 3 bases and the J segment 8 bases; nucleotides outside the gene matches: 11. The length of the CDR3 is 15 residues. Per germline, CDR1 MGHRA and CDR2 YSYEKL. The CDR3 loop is CASSQLDRGGLEAFF. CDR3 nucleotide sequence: TGCGCCAGCAGCCAGCTAGACAGGGGAGGGTTGGAAGCTTTCTTT.

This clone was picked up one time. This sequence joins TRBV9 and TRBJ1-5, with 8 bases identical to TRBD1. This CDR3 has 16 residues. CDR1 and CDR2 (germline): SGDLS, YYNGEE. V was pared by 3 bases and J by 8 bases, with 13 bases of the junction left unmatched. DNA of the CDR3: TGTGCCAGCAGCGCCCACGGACAGGGCGACGTTGAGCCCCAGCATTTT. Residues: CASSAHGQGDVEPQHF.

This chain's CDR3 is CASSGSQREKLFF. The CDR3 DNA sequence: TGTGCCAGCAGCGGGTCGCAGCGTGAAAAACTGTTTTTT. V gene TRBV28 combines with J gene TRBJ1-4; D gene uncertain. In germline, CDR1 is MDHEN, CDR2 SYDVKM. V lost 6 bases to trimming and J lost 7 bases, with 12 bases between them. There are 13 residues in the CDR3.

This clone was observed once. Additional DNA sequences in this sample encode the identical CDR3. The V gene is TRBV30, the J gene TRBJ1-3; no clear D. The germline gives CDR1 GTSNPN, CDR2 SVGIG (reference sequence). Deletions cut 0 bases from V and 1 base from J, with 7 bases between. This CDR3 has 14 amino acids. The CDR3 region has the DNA TGTGCCTGGAGTGTAGGAGGGTCTGGAAACACCATATATTTT. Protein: CAWSVGGSGNTIYF.

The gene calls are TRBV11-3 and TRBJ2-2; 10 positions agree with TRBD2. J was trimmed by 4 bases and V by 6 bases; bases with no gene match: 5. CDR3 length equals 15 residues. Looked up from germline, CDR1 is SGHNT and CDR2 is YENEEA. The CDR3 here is CASSFRTSGTGELFF. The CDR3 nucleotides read TGTGCCAGCAGTTTTAGGACTAGCGGCACCGGGGAGCTGTTTTTT.

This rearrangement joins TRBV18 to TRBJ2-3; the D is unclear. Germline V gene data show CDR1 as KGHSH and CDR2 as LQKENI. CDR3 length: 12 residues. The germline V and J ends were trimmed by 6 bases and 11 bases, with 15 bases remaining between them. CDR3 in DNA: TGTGCCAGCTCTGACGGCCCAGGTCGGCAGTATTTT. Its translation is CASSDGPGRQYF.

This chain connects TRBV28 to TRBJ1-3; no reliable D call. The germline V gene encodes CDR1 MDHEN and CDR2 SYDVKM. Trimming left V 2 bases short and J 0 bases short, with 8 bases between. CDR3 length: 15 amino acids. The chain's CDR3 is CASSLETLSGNTIYF. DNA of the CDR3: TGTGCCAGCAGTTTAGAAACTCTCTCTGGAAACACCATATATTTT. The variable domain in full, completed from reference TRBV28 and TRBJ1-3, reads DVKVTQSSRYLVKRTGEKVFLECVQDMDHENMFWYRQDPGLGLRLIYFSYDVKMKEKGDIPEGYSVSREKKERFSLILESASTNQTSMYLCASSLETLSGNTIYFGEGSWLTVV.

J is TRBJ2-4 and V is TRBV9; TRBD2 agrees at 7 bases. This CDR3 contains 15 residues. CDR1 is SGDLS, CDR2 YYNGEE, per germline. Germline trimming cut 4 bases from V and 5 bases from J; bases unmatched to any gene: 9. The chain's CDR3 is CASSPSGGRENIQYF. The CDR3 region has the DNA TGTGCCAGCAGCCCTTCGGGGGGAAGGGAAAACATTCAGTACTTC. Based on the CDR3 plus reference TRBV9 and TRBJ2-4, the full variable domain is DSGVTQTPKHLITATGQRVTLRCSPRSGDLSVYWYQQSLDQGLQFLIQYYNGEERAKGNILERFSAQQFPDLHSELNLSSLELGDSALYFCASSPSGGRENIQYFGAGTRLSVL.

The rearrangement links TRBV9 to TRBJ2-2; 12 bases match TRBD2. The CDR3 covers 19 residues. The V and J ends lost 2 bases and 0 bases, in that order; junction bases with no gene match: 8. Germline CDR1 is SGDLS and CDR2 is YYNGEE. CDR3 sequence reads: CASSVPSTSGGPNTGELFF. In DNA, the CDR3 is TGTGCCAGCAGCGTCCCCTCGACTAGCGGGGGCCCGAACACCGGGGAGCTGTTTTTT.

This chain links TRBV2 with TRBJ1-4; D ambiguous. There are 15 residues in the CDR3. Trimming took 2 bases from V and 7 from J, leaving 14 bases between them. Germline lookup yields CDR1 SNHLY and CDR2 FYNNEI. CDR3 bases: TGTGCCAGCAGTGAACCTCCCCGGAGGAGTGAAAAACTGTTTTTT. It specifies CASSEPPRRSEKLFF.

The DNA for the CDR3 is TGCGCCAGCAGCCTCGCCCCGGGGACAGCTTACGAGCAGTACTTC. Amino acid sequence: CASSLAPGTAYEQYF. V usage is TRBV5-1 and J usage is TRBJ2-7, with 7 bases aligning to TRBD1. The CDR3 sequence is 15 residues long. Germline V gene data show CDR1 as SGHRS and CDR2 as YFSETQ. Trimming at V came to 4 bases and at J to 4 bases, leaving 11 bases not matched to a gene.

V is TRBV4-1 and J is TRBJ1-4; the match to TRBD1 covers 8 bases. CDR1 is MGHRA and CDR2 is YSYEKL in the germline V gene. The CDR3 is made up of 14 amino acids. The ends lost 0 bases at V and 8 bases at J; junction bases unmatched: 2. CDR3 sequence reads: CASSQEDREEKLFF. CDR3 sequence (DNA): TGCGCCAGCAGCCAAGAGGACAGGGAGGAAAAACTGTTTTTT.

The CDR3 nucleotides read TGTGCCAGCAGCTTACACTTCGGAAACACCATATATTTT. This encodes CASSLHFGNTIYF. The chain is built from TRBV7-8 and TRBJ1-3; D gene unclear. The CDR3 sequence is 13 residues long. Trimming took off 2 bases at V and 4 bases at J, with 6 bases between the two ends. The germline V gene has CDR1 SGHVS and CDR2 FQNEAQ.